This TCR beta chain derives from a study of T cells in Graves' hyperthyroidism and ophthalmopathy. As for the study in general: Staff took peripheral blood when the initial diagnosis was made, before any treatment began.

The CDR3 has 19 amino acids. Germline values: CDR1 SEHNR, CDR2 FQNEAQ (reference sequence). The source material, RNA transcripts, was used to amplify TCR beta CDR3 regions. When the TCR CDR3 underwent first-round RT-PCR, the HTBI primer set was used. TCRdb recomputed calls from the multiplex PCR reads with MiXCR, one row per CDR3 protein. Among approximately 430,000 distinct CDR3 sequences listed, under 15% were seen once. In the case of this clonotype: The antigen remains undetermined. At one end the junction does not follow the germline gene, possibly because of a read error.

Study-level points and caveats: Through a model of 13 V-J features, ophthalmopathy was separated from stable hyperthyroidism. Blood also carried most thyroid clonotypes expanded above 0.001.

The sequencing sample was made of blood. V and J are TRBV7-9 and TRBJ2-2; D possibly corresponds to TRBD2 (6 bases). The clonotype comes from a young man with Graves' ophthalmopathy. Here the CDR3 DNA reads TGTGCCAACAGCTTGGGACGGGTATCCGGGACTTCGAACACCGGGGAGCTGTTTTTT. Its translation: CANSLGRVSGTSNTGELFF.